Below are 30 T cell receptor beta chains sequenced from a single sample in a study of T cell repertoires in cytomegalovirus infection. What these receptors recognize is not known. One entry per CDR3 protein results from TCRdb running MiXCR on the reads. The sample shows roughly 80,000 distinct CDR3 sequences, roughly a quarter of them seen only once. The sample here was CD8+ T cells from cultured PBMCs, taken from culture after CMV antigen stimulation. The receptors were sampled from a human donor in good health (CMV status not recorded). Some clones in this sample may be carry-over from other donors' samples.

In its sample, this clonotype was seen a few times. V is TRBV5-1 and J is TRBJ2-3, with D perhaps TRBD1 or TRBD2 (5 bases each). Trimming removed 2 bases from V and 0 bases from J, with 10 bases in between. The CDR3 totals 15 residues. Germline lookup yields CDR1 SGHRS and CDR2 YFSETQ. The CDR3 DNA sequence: TGCGCCAGCAGCTTCCGGGACCTCAGCACAGATACGCAGTATTTT. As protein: CASSFRDLSTDTQYF.

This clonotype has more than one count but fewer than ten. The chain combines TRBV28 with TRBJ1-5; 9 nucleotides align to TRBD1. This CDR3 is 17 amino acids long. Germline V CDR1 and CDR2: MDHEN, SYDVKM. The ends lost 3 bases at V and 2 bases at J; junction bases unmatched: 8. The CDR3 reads CASSFGTGLEGNQPQHF. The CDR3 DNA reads TGTGCCAGCAGTTTTGGGACAGGGTTAGAAGGCAATCAGCCCCAGCATTTT.

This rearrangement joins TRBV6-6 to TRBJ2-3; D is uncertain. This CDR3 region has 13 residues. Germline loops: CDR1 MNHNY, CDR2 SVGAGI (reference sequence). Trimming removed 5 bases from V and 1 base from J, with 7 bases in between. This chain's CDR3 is CASSPHRTDTQYF. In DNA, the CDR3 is TGTGCCAGCAGTCCACACCGCACAGATACGCAGTATTTT.

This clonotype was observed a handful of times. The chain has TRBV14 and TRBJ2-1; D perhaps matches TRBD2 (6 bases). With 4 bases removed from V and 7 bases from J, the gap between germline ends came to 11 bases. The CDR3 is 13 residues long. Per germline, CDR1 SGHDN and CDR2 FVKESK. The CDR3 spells CASSPWGGNEQFF. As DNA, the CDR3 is TGTGCCAGCAGCCCCTGGGGAGGAAATGAGCAGTTCTTC. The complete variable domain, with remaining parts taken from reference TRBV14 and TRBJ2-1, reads EAGVTQFPSHSVIEKGQTVTLRCDPISGHDNLYWYRRVMGKEIKFLLHFVKESKQDESGMPNNRFLAERTGGTYSTLKVQPAELEDSGVYFCASSPWGGNEQFFGPGTRLTVL.

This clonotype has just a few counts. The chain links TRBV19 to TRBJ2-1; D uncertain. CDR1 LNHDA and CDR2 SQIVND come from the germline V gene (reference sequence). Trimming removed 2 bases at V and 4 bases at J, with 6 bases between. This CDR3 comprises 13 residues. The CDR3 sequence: CASSITGYNEQFF. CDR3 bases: TGTGCCAGTAGTATAACGGGTTACAATGAGCAGTTCTTC.

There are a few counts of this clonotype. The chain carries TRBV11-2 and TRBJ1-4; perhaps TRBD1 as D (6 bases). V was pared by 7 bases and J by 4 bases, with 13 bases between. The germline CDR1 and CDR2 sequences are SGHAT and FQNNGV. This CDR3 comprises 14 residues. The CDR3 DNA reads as TGTGCCAGCACCGAGGACAGCCTTAATGAAAAACTGTTTTTT. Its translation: CASTEDSLNEKLFF.

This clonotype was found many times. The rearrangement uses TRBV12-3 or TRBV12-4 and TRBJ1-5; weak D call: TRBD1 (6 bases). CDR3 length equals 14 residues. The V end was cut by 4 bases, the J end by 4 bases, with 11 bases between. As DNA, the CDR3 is TGTGCCAGCAGTTCCGGACAGCCAAATCAGCCCCAGCATTTT. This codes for CASSSGQPNQPQHF.

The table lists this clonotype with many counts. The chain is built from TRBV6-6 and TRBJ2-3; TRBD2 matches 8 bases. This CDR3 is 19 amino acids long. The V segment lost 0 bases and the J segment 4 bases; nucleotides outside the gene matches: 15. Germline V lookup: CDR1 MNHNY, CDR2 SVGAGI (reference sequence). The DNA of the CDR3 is TGTGCCAGCAGTTACTCGCACCAACGGGGGACTAGTGATTCAGATACGCAGTATTTT. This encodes CASSYSHQRGTSDSDTQYF.

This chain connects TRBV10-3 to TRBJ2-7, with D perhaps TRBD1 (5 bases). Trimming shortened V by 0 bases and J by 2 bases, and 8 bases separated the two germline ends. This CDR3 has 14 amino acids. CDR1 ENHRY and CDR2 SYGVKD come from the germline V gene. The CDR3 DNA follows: TGTGCCATCAGTGAGTCAGGGGATACCTACGAGCAGTACTTC. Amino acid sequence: CAISESGDTYEQYF.

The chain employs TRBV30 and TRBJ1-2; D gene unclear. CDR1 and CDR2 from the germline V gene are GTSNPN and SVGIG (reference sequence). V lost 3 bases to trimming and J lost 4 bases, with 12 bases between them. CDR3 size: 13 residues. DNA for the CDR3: TGTGCCTGGAGCGCGGACGGCTTCTATGGCTACACCTTC. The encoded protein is CAWSADGFYGYTF.

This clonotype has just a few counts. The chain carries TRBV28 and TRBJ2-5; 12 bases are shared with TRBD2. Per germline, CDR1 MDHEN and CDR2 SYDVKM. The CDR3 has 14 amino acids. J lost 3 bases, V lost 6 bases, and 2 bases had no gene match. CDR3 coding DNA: TGTGCCAGCAGAGCTAGCGGGGGGGAAGAGACCCAGTACTTC. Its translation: CASRASGGEETQYF.

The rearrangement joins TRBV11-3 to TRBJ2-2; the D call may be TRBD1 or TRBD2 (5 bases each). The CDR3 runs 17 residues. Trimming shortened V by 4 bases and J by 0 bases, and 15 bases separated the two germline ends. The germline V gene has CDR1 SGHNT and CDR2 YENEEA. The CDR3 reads CASSSRDGEANTGELFF. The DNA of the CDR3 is TGTGCCAGCAGCTCCCGGGACGGAGAAGCGAACACCGGGGAGCTGTTTTTT.

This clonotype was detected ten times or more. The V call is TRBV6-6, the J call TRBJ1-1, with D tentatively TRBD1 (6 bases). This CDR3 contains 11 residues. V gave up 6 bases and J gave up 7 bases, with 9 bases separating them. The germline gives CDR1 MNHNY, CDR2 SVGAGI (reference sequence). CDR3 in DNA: TGTGCCAGCAGAGGACAGATTGAAGCTTTCTTT. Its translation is CASRGQIEAFF.

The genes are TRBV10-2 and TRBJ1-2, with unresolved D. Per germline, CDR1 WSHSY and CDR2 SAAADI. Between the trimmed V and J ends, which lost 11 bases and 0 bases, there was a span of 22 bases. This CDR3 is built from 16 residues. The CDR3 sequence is CAASGSSPESNYGYTF. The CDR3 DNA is TGCGCCGCCAGCGGTTCCTCCCCGGAGTCTAACTATGGCTACACCTTC.

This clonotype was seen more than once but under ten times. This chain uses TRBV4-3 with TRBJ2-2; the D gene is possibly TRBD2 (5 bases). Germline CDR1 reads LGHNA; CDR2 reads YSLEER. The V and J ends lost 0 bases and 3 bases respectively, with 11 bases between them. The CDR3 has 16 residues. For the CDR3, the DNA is TGCGCCAGCAGCCAAGATGGTGGCGGGTACACCGGGGAGCTGTTTTTT. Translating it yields CASSQDGGGYTGELFF.

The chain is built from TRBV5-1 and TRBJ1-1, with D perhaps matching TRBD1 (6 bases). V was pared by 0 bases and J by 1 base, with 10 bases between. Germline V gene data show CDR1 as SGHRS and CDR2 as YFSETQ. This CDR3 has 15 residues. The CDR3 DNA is TGCGCCAGCAGCTTGGGGACAGCCGCGAACACTGAAGCTTTCTTT. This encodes CASSLGTAANTEAFF. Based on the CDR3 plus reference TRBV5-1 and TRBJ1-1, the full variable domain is KAGVTQTPRYLIKTRGQQVTLSCSPISGHRSVSWYQQTPGQGLQFLFEYFSETQRNKGNFPGRFSGRQFSNSRSEMNVSTLELGDSALYLCASSLGTAANTEAFFGQGTRLTVV.

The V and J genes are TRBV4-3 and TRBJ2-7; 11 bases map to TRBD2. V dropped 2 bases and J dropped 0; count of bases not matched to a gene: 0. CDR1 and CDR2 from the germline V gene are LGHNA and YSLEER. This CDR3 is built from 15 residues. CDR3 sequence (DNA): TGCGCCAGCAGCCAAACTAGCGGGAGCTCCTACGAGCAGTACTTC. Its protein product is CASSQTSGSSYEQYF.

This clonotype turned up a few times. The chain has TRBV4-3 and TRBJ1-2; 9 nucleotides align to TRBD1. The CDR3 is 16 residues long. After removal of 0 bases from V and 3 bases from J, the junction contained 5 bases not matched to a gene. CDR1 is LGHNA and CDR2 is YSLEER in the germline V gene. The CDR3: CASSQDRTGADYGYTF. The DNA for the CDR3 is TGCGCCAGCAGCCAAGATAGGACAGGGGCGGACTATGGCTACACCTTC.

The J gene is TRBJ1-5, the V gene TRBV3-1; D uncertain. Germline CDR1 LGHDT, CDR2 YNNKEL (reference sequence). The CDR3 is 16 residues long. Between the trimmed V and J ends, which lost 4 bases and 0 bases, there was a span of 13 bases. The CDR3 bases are TGTGCCAGCAGCCCCGGAGGACCTTATAGCAATCAGCCCCAGCATTTT. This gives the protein CASSPGGPYSNQPQHF.

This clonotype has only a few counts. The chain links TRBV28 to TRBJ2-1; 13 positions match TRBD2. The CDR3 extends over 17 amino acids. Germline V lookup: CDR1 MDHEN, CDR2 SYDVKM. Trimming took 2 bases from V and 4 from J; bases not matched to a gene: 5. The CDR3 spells CASSLDKGLAGYNEQFF. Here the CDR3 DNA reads TGTGCCAGCAGTTTAGACAAGGGACTAGCGGGGTACAATGAGCAGTTCTTC.

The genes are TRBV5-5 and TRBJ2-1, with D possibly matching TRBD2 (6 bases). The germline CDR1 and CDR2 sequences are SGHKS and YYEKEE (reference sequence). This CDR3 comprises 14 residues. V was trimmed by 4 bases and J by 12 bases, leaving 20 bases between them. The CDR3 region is CASSLEEGLSWQFF. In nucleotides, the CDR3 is TGTGCCAGCAGCCTCGAGGAGGGGCTCAGTTGGCAGTTCTTC. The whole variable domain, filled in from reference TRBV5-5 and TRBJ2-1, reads DAGVTQSPTHLIKTRGQQVTLRCSPISGHKSVSWYQQVLGQGPQFIFQYYEKEERGRGNFPDRFSARQFPNYSSELNVNALLLGDSALYLCASSLEEGLSWQFFGPGTRLTVL.

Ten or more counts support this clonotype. DNA for the CDR3: TGTGCCAGCAGCTTGGCAGGGGGACGGGCAGACCCTGAAGCTTTCTTT. Amino acid sequence: CASSLAGGRADPEAFF. This chain links TRBV5-5 with TRBJ1-1; 7 nucleotides match TRBD1. V lost 0 bases, J lost 6 bases, and 11 bases stayed unmatched. The CDR3 spans 16 residues. The germline CDR1 and CDR2 sequences are SGHKS and YYEKEE (reference sequence).

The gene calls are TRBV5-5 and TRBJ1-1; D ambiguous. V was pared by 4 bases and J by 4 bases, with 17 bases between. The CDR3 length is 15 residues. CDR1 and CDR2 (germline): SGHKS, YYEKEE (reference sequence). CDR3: CASSLYPGALTEAFF. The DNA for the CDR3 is TGTGCCAGCAGCCTCTACCCAGGAGCGCTCACTGAAGCTTTCTTT.

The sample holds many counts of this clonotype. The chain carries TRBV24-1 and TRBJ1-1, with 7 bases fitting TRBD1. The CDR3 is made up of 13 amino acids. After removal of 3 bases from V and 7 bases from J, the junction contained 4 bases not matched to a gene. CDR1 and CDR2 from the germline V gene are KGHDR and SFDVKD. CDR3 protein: CATSDQQGNEAFF. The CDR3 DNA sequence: TGTGCCACCAGTGATCAACAGGGGAATGAAGCTTTCTTT.

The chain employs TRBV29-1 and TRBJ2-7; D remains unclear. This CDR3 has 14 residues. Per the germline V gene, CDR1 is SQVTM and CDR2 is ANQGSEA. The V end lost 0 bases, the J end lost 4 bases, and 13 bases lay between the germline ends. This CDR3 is CSVEDPSDAYEQYF. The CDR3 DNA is TGCAGCGTTGAAGATCCAAGCGACGCTTACGAGCAGTACTTC.

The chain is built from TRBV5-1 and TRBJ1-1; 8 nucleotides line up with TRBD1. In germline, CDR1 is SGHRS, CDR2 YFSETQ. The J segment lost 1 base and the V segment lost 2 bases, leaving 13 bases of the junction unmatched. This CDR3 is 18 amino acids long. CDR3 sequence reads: CASSFLRQGANSNTEAFF. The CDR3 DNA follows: TGCGCCAGCAGCTTCCTCAGGCAGGGGGCGAATTCGAACACTGAAGCTTTCTTT.

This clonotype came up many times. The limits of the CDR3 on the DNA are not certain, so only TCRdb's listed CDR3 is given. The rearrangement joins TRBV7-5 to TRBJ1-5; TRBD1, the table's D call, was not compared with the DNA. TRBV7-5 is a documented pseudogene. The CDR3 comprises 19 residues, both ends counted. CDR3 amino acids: CISVSEAVTDRGRNQPQHF.

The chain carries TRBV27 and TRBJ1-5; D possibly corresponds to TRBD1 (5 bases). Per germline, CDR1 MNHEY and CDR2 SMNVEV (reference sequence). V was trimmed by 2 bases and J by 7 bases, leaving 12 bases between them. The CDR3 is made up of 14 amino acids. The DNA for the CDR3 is TGTGCCAGCAGTTTAGGGGGGTATGGCCAGCCCCAGCATTTT. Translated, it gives CASSLGGYGQPQHF.

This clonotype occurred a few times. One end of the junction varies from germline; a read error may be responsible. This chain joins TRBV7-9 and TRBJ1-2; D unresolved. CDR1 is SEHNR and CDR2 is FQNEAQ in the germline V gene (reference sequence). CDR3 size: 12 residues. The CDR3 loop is CGEDPLAMRYTF. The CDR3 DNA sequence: TGCGGTGAGGACCCGCTAGCTATGCGGTACACCTTC.

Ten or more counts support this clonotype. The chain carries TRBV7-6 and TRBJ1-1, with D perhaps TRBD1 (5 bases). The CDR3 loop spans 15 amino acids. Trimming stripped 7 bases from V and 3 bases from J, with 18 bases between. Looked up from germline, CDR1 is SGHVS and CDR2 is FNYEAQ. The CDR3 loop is CASTPSRGGDTEAFF. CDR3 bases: TGTGCCAGCACACCCTCTCGGGGCGGGGACACTGAAGCTTTCTTT.